This entry is about one T cell receptor beta chain. The sample belongs to a study of blood T cell repertoires in COVID-19. Across the study: The cDNA or gDNA used as material had been derived from T cells, B-cell-depleted T cells, or PBMCs.

Sequenced by immunoSEQ multiplex PCR; TCRdb stores in-frame clones only, minus some. Among fewer than 75,000 clones listed, roughly 88% were seen once. The CDR3 totals 13 residues. Germline V lookup: CDR1 SGHAT, CDR2 FQNNGV. Trimming stripped 4 bases from V and 2 bases from J, with 9 bases between. The specimen was peripheral blood. The V gene is TRBV11-2, the J gene TRBJ2-7; a weak D match, TRBD2 (7 bases). The origin of this receptor is a man in his 70s with acute or convalescent COVID-19. The CDR3 DNA is TGTGCCAGCAGCTGGGGGGGCGCCTACGAGCAGTACTTC. Its translation is CASSWGGAYEQYF. Complete variable domain (other parts from reference TRBV11-2 and TRBJ2-7): EAGVAQSPRYKIIEKRQSVAFWCNPISGHATLYWYQQILGQGPKLLIQFQNNGVVDDSQLPKDRFSAERLKGVDSTLKIQPAKLEDSAVYLCASSWGGAYEQYFGPGTRLTVT.